Each of the 5 T cell receptor beta chains below was sequenced from the same sample in a study of T cell responses to AZD1222 COVID-19 vaccine. The table came from immunoSEQ multiplex PCR; TCRdb's copy has only in-frame clones and leaves some out. The sample lists 110,000 or so clones; around 90% were seen once. Source: peripheral blood, taken on day 0 of MenACWY control vaccination. The receptors were gathered from an adult in good health.

J is TRBJ1-4 and V is TRBV4-3; weak D call: TRBD1 (6 bases). The CDR3 has 17 residues. The V end was cut by 4 bases, the J end by 5 bases, with 20 bases between. In germline, CDR1 is LGHNA, CDR2 YSLEER. CDR3 residues: CASSPLGWGAHNEKLFF. The CDR3, as DNA: TGCGCCAGCAGCCCACTAGGGTGGGGGGCCCACAATGAAAAACTGTTTTTT.

The chain joins TRBV18 to TRBJ2-5, with TRBD1 identical over 11 bases. CDR1 and CDR2 from the germline V gene are KGHSH and LQKENI. The V gene end was trimmed by 3 bases and the J gene end by 4 bases; junction bases not matched to a gene: 4. The CDR3 is made up of 15 amino acids. As DNA, the CDR3 is TGTGCCAGCTCACCGGGACAGGGGGTTGGAGAGACCCAGTACTTC. Its translation: CASSPGQGVGETQYF.

In DNA form, the CDR3 reads TGTGCCTGGAGTCGGGGGGGCAGTGGAAACACCATATATTTT. Protein sequence: CAWSRGGSGNTIYF. The gene calls are TRBV30 and TRBJ1-3; perhaps TRBD1 as D (6 bases). The CDR3 length is 14 residues. In germline, CDR1 is GTSNPN, CDR2 SVGIG (reference sequence). V was cut by 2 bases and J by 3 bases, with 11 bases left in between. Based on the CDR3 plus reference TRBV30 and TRBJ1-3, the full variable domain is SQTIHQWPATLVQPVGSPLSLECTVEGTSNPNLYWYRQAAGRGLQLLFYSVGIGQISSEVPQNLSASRPQDRQFILSSKKLLLSDSGFYLCAWSRGGSGNTIYFGEGSWLTVV.

The V gene is TRBV5-8, the J gene TRBJ1-5; D might be TRBD1 (6 bases). This CDR3 contains 17 residues. CDR1 SGHTS and CDR2 YDEGEE come from the germline V gene. The ends were cut back, 0 bases at V and 11 bases at J, with 24 bases in the middle. The CDR3 region has the DNA TGTGCCAGCAGCTTGGTTTTGGGGGGCTCCGGAGCGGTAGCCCAGCATTTT. Amino acid sequence: CASSLVLGGSGAVAQHF. Using reference TRBV5-8 and TRBJ1-5 for the parts outside the CDR3, the full variable domain is EAGVTQSPTHLIKTRGQQATLRCSPISGHTSVYWYQQALGLGLQFLLWYDEGEERNRGNFPPRFSGRQFPNYSSELNVNALELEDSALYLCASSLVLGGSGAVAQHFGDGTRLSIL.

The chain couples TRBV21-1 to TRBJ2-3. TRBV21-1 is reported as a pseudogene. The CDR3 is made up of 18 amino acids. The CDR3: CAIPAATGTAASTDTQYF. The CDR3 DNA follows: TGTGCCATCCCAGCAGCCACTGGGACGGCGGCGAGCACAGATACGCAGTATTTT.